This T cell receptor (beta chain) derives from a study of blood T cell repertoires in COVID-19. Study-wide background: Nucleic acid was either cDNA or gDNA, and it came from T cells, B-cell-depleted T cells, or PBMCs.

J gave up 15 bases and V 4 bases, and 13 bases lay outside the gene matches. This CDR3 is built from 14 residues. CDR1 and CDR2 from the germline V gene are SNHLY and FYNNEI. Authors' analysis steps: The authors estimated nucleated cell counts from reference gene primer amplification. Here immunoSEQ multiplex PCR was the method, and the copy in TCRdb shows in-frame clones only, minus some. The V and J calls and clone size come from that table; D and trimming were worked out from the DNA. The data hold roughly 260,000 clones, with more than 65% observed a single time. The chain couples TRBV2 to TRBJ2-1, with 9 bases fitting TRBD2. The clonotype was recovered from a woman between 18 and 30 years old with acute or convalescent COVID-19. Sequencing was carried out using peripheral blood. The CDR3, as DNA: TGTGCCAGCAGTGGTGCTTTGCGGGAGGGCCGCGGGTTCTTC. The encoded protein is CASSGALREGRGFF.